Each of the 30 T cell receptor beta chains below was sequenced from the same sample in a study of molecular identifiers for immune sequencing clone quantification. TCRdb reanalysed the PCR reads using MiXCR and keeps one entry per CDR3 protein. The table records around 20,000 distinct CDR3 sequences, 17% of them present only once. Input material: naive CD8+ T cells from blood, with Jurkat cell RNA spiked in. Described subset: FACS-sorted CD8+CD4-CCR7+CD45RA+ naive T cells. Receptors were obtained from a human donor in good health. Some libraries in this study had Jurkat cell RNA spiked in.

The chain couples TRBV6-6 to TRBJ2-7; 7 bases are shared with TRBD1. Germline lookup yields CDR1 MNHNY and CDR2 SVGAGI (reference sequence). The CDR3 has 13 amino acids. J gave up 7 bases and V 5 bases, and 8 bases lay outside the gene matches. CDR3 DNA sequence: TGTGCCAGCAGTCGTGACAGGGTAGGAGAGCAGTACTTC. Protein product: CASSRDRVGEQYF.

This clonotype was seen ten or more times. The chain recombines TRBV20-1 with TRBJ2-7, with D hard to call. The length of the CDR3 is 14 residues. Germline loops: CDR1 DFQATT, CDR2 SNEGSKA (reference sequence). Trimming removed 6 bases at V and 0 bases at J, with 15 bases between. In nucleotides, the CDR3 is TGCAGTGCCATAGACTTCAGTCCCTCCTACGAGCAGTACTTC. Translating gives CSAIDFSPSYEQYF.

Note on this clonotype: It may be a read error: a sequence one base away is much more abundant. The chain uses TRBV7-9 and TRBJ2-7, with 8 bases identical to TRBD2. The V gene's germline CDR1 is SEHNR and CDR2 FQNEAQ (reference sequence). CDR3 length: 13 residues. CDR3 coding DNA: TGTGCCAGCAGCAACGGCGGGGGGTACGAGCGGTACTTC. Translated, it gives CASSNGGGYERYF. Supplemented by reference TRBV7-9 and TRBJ2-7, the full variable domain reads DTGVSQNPRHKITKRGQNVTFRCDPISEHNRLYWYRQTLGQGPEFLTYFQNEAQLEKSRLLSDRFSAERPKGSFSTLEIQRTEQGDSAMYLCASSNGGGYERYFGPGTRLTVT.

This clonotype is labeled medium-sized. The chain employs TRBV6-5 and TRBJ1-1, with TRBD1 identical over 7 bases. Germline V gives CDR1 MNHEY, CDR2 SVGAGI. Germline trimming cut 8 bases from V and 6 bases from J; bases unmatched to any gene: 12. This CDR3 has 14 amino acids. As DNA, the CDR3 is TGTGCCAGCCTCAAGAGGGGGCGTTTATCTGAAGCTTTCTTT. It translates to CASLKRGRLSEAFF.

The V gene is TRBV5-6, the J gene TRBJ1-1, with D uncertain. Trimming removed 3 bases from V and 0 bases from J, with 12 bases in between. The CDR3 runs to 15 residues. In germline, CDR1 is SGHDT, CDR2 YYEEEE. The CDR3 loop reads CASSSGDTLNTEAFF. The CDR3, as DNA: TGTGCCAGCAGCTCGGGCGACACTTTGAACACTGAAGCTTTCTTT.

This clonotype was recorded many times. The chain links TRBV3-1 to TRBJ2-3; 10 nucleotides match TRBD1. This CDR3 contains 16 residues. After removal of 8 bases from V and 3 bases from J, the junction contained 11 bases not matched to a gene. Looked up from germline, CDR1 is LGHDT and CDR2 is YNNKEL (reference sequence). This CDR3 is CASGLTGTGVTDTQYF. The CDR3 DNA follows: TGTGCCAGCGGTCTGACCGGGACAGGGGTGACAGATACGCAGTATTTT.

This clonotype showed up many times. The chain has TRBV5-1 and TRBJ1-1; D is ambiguous. Germline CDR1 SGHRS, CDR2 YFSETQ. Trimming pared 0 bases from V and 2 bases from J, leaving 8 bases between. This CDR3 contains 14 residues. In DNA, the CDR3 is TGCGCCAGCAGCTTGGCCGGAGCAAACACTGAAGCTTTCTTT. Encoded protein: CASSLAGANTEAFF.

This clonotype was detected ten times or more. This chain uses TRBV11-2 with TRBJ2-7; D is uncertain. V was clipped by 0 bases and J by 9 bases, with 21 bases between them. This CDR3 contains 16 residues. Germline CDR1 is SGHAT and CDR2 is FQNNGV. CDR3 sequence: CASSLDRVAQLAGQYF. The CDR3 nucleotides are TGTGCCAGCAGCTTAGATCGTGTTGCCCAGTTGGCCGGGCAGTACTTC. The variable domain in full, with the rest retrieved from reference TRBV11-2 and TRBJ2-7, is EAGVAQSPRYKIIEKRQSVAFWCNPISGHATLYWYQQILGQGPKLLIQFQNNGVVDDSQLPKDRFSAERLKGVDSTLKIQPAKLEDSAVYLCASSLDRVAQLAGQYFGPGTRLTVT.

This clonotype was counted at least ten times. The chain combines TRBV29-1 with TRBJ1-1; D is unclear. Germline V CDR1 and CDR2: SQVTM, ANQGSEA. The CDR3 length is 13 residues. V lost 3 bases and J 2 bases, leaving 10 bases between the germline ends. The CDR3 is CSVDPGLNTEAFF. The CDR3 region has the DNA TGCAGCGTTGATCCCGGATTAAACACTGAAGCTTTCTTT.

Points on this clonotype: Germline and junction disagree at one end, which may indicate a read error. V and J are TRBV19 and TRBJ2-3, with unresolved D. The CDR3 is 13 residues long. Per the germline V gene, CDR1 is LNHDA and CDR2 is SQIVND (reference sequence). For the CDR3, the DNA is TGTACCAGTAGTATCACCAGCGCAGATACGCAGTATTTT. Amino acid sequence: CTSSITSADTQYF.

This clonotype has a count of ten or more. The rearrangement uses TRBV4-1 and TRBJ1-4, with a tentative D call TRBD1 (6 bases). With 0 bases removed from V and 2 bases from J, the gap between germline ends came to 10 bases. Looked up from germline, CDR1 is MGHRA and CDR2 is YSYEKL. This CDR3 is 16 amino acids long. The CDR3 DNA sequence: TGCGCCAGCAGCCAAGATAGGCAGGGGACTAATGAAAAACTGTTTTTT. This translates into CASSQDRQGTNEKLFF.

The table lists this clonotype with many counts. The chain carries TRBV12-3 or TRBV12-4 and TRBJ2-3; TRBD2 matches 8 bases. This CDR3 comprises 16 residues. V lost 6 bases and J lost 4; bases outside the gene matches: 12. CDR3 residues: CASSHPAGGQPDTQYF. The CDR3 DNA reads TGTGCCAGCAGCCACCCCGCGGGGGGACAACCAGATACGCAGTATTTT.

This clonotype appeared many times. This chain joins TRBV10-3 and TRBJ2-3, with no clear D. Germline assignment: CDR1 ENHRY and CDR2 SYGVKD. V dropped 7 bases and J dropped 1 base, with 6 bases sitting between them. CDR3 length: 12 amino acids. The chain's CDR3 is CAIKDGTDTQYF. CDR3 DNA: TGTGCCATCAAGGACGGCACAGATACGCAGTATTTT.

This clonotype was picked up many times. V is TRBV30 and J is TRBJ2-7; D may be TRBD1 (5 bases). This CDR3 region has 12 residues. Trimming left V 1 base short and J 2 bases short, with 6 bases between. CDR1 and CDR2 from the germline V gene are GTSNPN and SVGIG (reference sequence). The CDR3 DNA sequence: TGTGCCTGGAGTGAGACAGCCTACGAGCAGTACTTC. It translates to CAWSETAYEQYF. The variable domain in full, completed from reference TRBV30 and TRBJ2-7, reads SQTIHQWPATLVQPVGSPLSLECTVEGTSNPNLYWYRQAAGRGLQLLFYSVGIGQISSEVPQNLSASRPQDRQFILSSKKLLLSDSGFYLCAWSETAYEQYFGPGTRLTVT.

The sample holds many counts of this clonotype. This sequence joins TRBV6-2 or TRBV6-3 and TRBJ2-1; 8 positions agree with TRBD1. V dropped 4 bases and J dropped 8; count of bases not matched to a gene: 10. There are 15 residues in the CDR3. CDR1 and CDR2 (germline): MNHEY, SVGEGT. CDR3: CASSLADRAFDEQFF. CDR3 in DNA: TGTGCCAGCAGTTTGGCGGACAGGGCTTTCGATGAGCAGTTCTTC.

Notes on this clonotype: Given the absence of the conserved phenylalanine or tryptophan at the CDR3 end, a read error is likely. The rearrangement uses TRBV7-9 and TRBJ1-1, with a possible D match to TRBD1 (5 bases). Trimming took 1 base from V and 0 from J, leaving 15 bases between them. The CDR3 is 17 amino acids. CDR1 and CDR2 (germline): SEHNR, FQNEAQ (reference sequence). The CDR3 spells CASSLVGQGALNTEAFL. DNA of the CDR3: TGTGCCAGCAGCTTAGTGGGGCAAGGAGCACTGAACACTGAAGCTTTCCTT.

This clonotype was found many times. The chain uses TRBV3-1 and TRBJ2-5; the D gene is possibly TRBD2 (5 bases). The CDR3 has 12 amino acids. Trimming removed 5 bases at V and 13 bases at J, with 17 bases between. Germline CDR1 reads LGHDT; CDR2 reads YNNKEL (reference sequence). The CDR3 nucleotides read TGTGCCAGCAGCGACGGGGTCAGCCCGGCGTACTTC. Residues: CASSDGVSPAYF.

This clonotype was observed at least ten times. The gene calls are TRBV6-6 and TRBJ2-3; D gene uncertain. The CDR3 runs 15 residues. V was clipped by 3 bases and J by 1 base, with 11 bases between them. The germline gives CDR1 MNHNY, CDR2 SVGAGI (reference sequence). The CDR3 protein is CASSYNQLGTDTQYF. For the CDR3, the DNA is TGTGCCAGCAGTTATAACCAGCTCGGCACAGATACGCAGTATTTT.

Ten or more counts support this clonotype. This chain joins TRBV4-1 and TRBJ2-7; D might be TRBD2 (6 bases). Trimming left V 1 base short and J 6 bases short, with 13 bases between. This CDR3 has 14 amino acids. Germline CDR1 and CDR2: MGHRA and YSYEKL. CDR3 nucleotide sequence: TGCGCCAGCAGCCAAGTTGGGAGGTTGGGCGAGCAGTACTTC. Translating gives CASSQVGRLGEQYF.

This clonotype has at least ten counts. The chain couples TRBV19 to TRBJ2-7; a possible D gene is TRBD2 (7 bases). V was shortened by 4 bases and J by 6 bases, with 19 bases between the two germline ends. The CDR3 extends over 15 amino acids. Germline assignment: CDR1 LNHDA and CDR2 SQIVND (reference sequence). CDR3 DNA sequence: TGTGCCAGTAGTACTGTAGGGGGGGGGGCCTCCGAGCAGTACTTC. Translating it yields CASSTVGGGASEQYF. Full variable domain (remainder filled in from reference TRBV19 and TRBJ2-7): DGGITQSPKYLFRKEGQNVTLSCEQNLNHDAMYWYRQDPGQGLRLIYYSQIVNDFQKGDIAEGYSVSREKKESFPLTVTSAQKNPTAFYLCASSTVGGGASEQYFGPGTRLTVT.

This clonotype has a count of ten or more. J is TRBJ2-5 and V is TRBV7-9, with TRBD1 as a possible D gene (6 bases). This CDR3 is 15 amino acids long. Germline lookup yields CDR1 SEHNR and CDR2 FQNEAQ (reference sequence). V gave up 2 bases and J gave up 4 bases, with 14 bases separating them. CDR3 DNA sequence: TGTGCCAGCAGCTTACCCAGGGGTTCGGGAGAGACCCAGTACTTC. The encoded protein is CASSLPRGSGETQYF.

This clonotype was seen at least ten times. The genes are TRBV28 and TRBJ2-1; no definite D call. The CDR3 contains 14 residues. The V end lost 3 bases, the J end lost 4 bases, and 10 bases lay between the germline ends. The germline CDR1 and CDR2 sequences are MDHEN and SYDVKM. CDR3 sequence reads: CASSFDSGYNEQFF. The CDR3 nucleotides are TGTGCCAGCAGTTTTGACTCTGGATACAATGAGCAGTTCTTC.

The table lists this clonotype with many counts. This rearrangement joins TRBV29-1 to TRBJ1-2, with D hard to call. The CDR3 is 11 residues long. Germline V gene data show CDR1 as SQVTM and CDR2 as ANQGSEA. The V gene lost 3 bases and the J gene lost 13 bases, with 15 bases spanning the gap. The CDR3 bases are TGCAGCGTTGAGAGCACGGGCCGCCCCACCTTC. This sequence encodes CSVESTGRPTF. Filled out from reference TRBV29-1 and TRBJ1-2, the complete variable domain reads SAVISQKPSRDICQRGTSLTIQCQVDSQVTMMFWYRQQPGQSLTLIATANQGSEATYESGFVIDKFPISRPNLTFSTLTVSNMSPEDSSIYLCSVESTGRPTFGSGTRLTVV.

This clonotype was found many times. The chain couples TRBV7-2 to TRBJ1-1, with no clear D. V lost 1 base to trimming and J lost 0 bases, with 9 bases between them. The CDR3 runs to 15 residues. CDR1 is SGHTA, CDR2 FQGNSA, per germline. The CDR3 sequence: CASSLGGGLNTEAFF. The DNA for the CDR3 is TGTGCCAGCAGCTTAGGAGGAGGGCTGAACACTGAAGCTTTCTTT.

This clonotype appeared many times. This chain connects TRBV3-1 to TRBJ1-1; D call uncertain. The V end lost 3 bases, the J end lost 0 bases, and 14 bases lay between the germline ends. Germline values: CDR1 LGHDT, CDR2 YNNKEL (reference sequence). CDR3 length: 16 amino acids. The CDR3 is CASSQGPRKLNTEAFF. The CDR3 nucleotides read TGTGCCAGCAGCCAGGGCCCAAGGAAACTGAACACTGAAGCTTTCTTT.

As regards this clonotype: One base away lies a much larger clone, so this may be a sequencing read error. The J gene is TRBJ2-5, the V gene TRBV7-8; TRBD2 might be the D (6 bases). The CDR3 consists of 16 residues. Germline assignment: CDR1 SGHVS and CDR2 FQNEAQ. Between the trimmed V and J ends, which lost 5 bases and 9 bases, there was a span of 25 bases. The chain's CDR3 is CASSLIQEVLGEAQYF. CDR3 in DNA: TGTGCCAGCAGCCTAATACAGGAAGTGCTGGGGGAGGCCCAGTACTTC. Filled out from reference TRBV7-8 and TRBJ2-5, the complete variable domain reads GAGVSQSPRYKVAKRGQDVALRCDPISGHVSLFWYQQALGQGPEFLTYFQNEAQLDKSGLPSDRFFAERPEGSVSTLKIQRTQQEDSAVYLCASSLIQEVLGEAQYFGPGTRLLVL.

This clonotype was detected ten times or more. The chain has TRBV4-3 and TRBJ1-3; 7 bases are a match to TRBD1. Germline trimming cut 3 bases from V and 8 bases from J; bases unmatched to any gene: 10. CDR3 size: 15 residues. The germline V gene encodes CDR1 LGHNA and CDR2 YSLEER. This chain's CDR3 is CASSHRQGGVDTIYF. The CDR3 bases are TGCGCCAGCAGCCACCGGCAGGGGGGTGTAGACACCATATATTTT.

This clonotype showed up many times. The chain is built from TRBV7-9 and TRBJ2-7; the D call may be TRBD1 or TRBD2 (5 bases each). Germline V gives CDR1 SEHNR, CDR2 FQNEAQ (reference sequence). V was trimmed by 4 bases and J by 2 bases, leaving 12 bases between them. The CDR3 runs 14 residues. CDR3 in DNA: TGTGCCAGCAGCTCCGGGACCGCAACCTACGAGCAGTACTTC. It codes for CASSSGTATYEQYF.

This clonotype was counted at least ten times. The chain recombines TRBV29-1 with TRBJ1-2; D is unclear. The germline CDR1 and CDR2 sequences are SQVTM and ANQGSEA. The CDR3 is 13 amino acids. Trimming removed 1 base from V and 2 bases from J, with 8 bases in between. The CDR3 DNA follows: TGCAGCGTTGAAGGCCGCCAAAACTATGGCTACACCTTC. Translated: CSVEGRQNYGYTF.

This clonotype came up many times. Germline is not matched at one junction end, which may reflect a read error. The CDR3 spells CASSLVARDTQYF. Here the CDR3 DNA reads TGTGCTAGCAGCTTAGTCGCTAGAGATACGCAGTATTTT. This chain joins TRBV7-7 and TRBJ2-3; D gene ambiguous. Germline V gene lookup returns CDR1 SSHAT and CDR2 FNYEAQ (reference sequence). CDR3 length: 13 residues.